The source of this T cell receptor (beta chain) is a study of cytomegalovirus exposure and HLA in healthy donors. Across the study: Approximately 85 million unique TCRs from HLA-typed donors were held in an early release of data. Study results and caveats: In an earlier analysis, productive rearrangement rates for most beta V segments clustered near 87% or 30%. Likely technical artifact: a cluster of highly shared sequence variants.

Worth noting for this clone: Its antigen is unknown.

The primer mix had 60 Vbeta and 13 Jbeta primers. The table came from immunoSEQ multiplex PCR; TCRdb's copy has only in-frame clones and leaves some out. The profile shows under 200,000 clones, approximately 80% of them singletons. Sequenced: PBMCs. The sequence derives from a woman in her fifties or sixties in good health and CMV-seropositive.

CDR3 sequence (DNA): TGTGCCAGCAGCTACAGGGTCGACACTGAAGCTTTCTTT. Translated, it gives CASSYRVDTEAFF. V and J are TRBV7-2 and TRBJ1-1; D may be TRBD1 (6 bases). CDR3 length equals 13 residues. Germline loops: CDR1 SGHTA, CDR2 FQGNSA. Trimming shortened V by 4 bases and J by 3 bases, and 9 bases separated the two germline ends.